A single sample gave rise to the 26 T cell receptor beta chains below, sequenced in a study of shared T cell receptors in the human thymus. The method was immunoSEQ multiplex PCR; TCRdb's version includes in-frame clones alone and lacks a portion of them. The table has some 760,000 clones, around 85% seen once. These data are also associated with another study on human thymus T cells.

The sequencing sample was made of thymocytes. All receptors derive from a girl under three years old with a congenital heart defect.

The rearrangement joins TRBV5-1 to TRBJ1-2; the D gene is possibly TRBD1 (5 bases). V was clipped by 1 base and J by 10 bases, with 11 bases between them. The germline V gene has CDR1 SGHRS and CDR2 YFSETQ. CDR3 size: 12 residues. The CDR3 here is CASSLTQVDYTF. CDR3 nucleotide sequence: TGCGCCAGCAGCTTGACACAGGTGGACTACACCTTC.

The CDR3 here is CASSIYPSPGQGWFGPSGELFF. In DNA, the CDR3 is TGTGCCAGTAGTATCTATCCCTCCCCGGGACAGGGTTGGTTTGGTCCTTCCGGGGAGCTGTTTTTT. The chain uses TRBV19 and TRBJ2-2, with 9 bases matching TRBD1. This CDR3 has 22 amino acids. V lost 3 bases to trimming and J lost 6 bases; unmatched junction nucleotides: 26. The germline V gene has CDR1 LNHDA and CDR2 SQIVND (reference sequence).

This rearrangement joins TRBV7-9 to TRBJ1-6, with no clear D. Germline CDR1 reads SEHNR; CDR2 reads FQNEAQ (reference sequence). The CDR3 contains 12 residues. In nucleotides, the CDR3 is TGTGTTGTCAGCTCCTATAATTCACCCCTCCACTTT. It translates to CVVSSYNSPLHF.

The rearrangement links TRBV11-3 to TRBJ1-2, with TRBD1 identical over 7 bases. Germline V gene data show CDR1 as SGHNT and CDR2 as YENEEA. The CDR3 has 18 residues. The ends lost 5 bases at V and 13 bases at J; junction bases unmatched: 28. CDR3 coding DNA: TGTGCCAGCAGCCTCGAAGGGAGGAGGACAGGAGTGCTTAGTCTGGGCACCTTC. This encodes CASSLEGRRTGVLSLGTF.

This chain joins TRBV5-4 and TRBJ2-5, with 11 bases that match TRBD2. The CDR3 is made up of 16 amino acids. Trimming took 0 bases from V and 5 from J; bases not matched to a gene: 6. Germline V gene lookup returns CDR1 SGHNT and CDR2 YYREEE (reference sequence). The CDR3 DNA is TGTGCCAGCAGCTTGGTTAGCGGGGGGGCCAGGGAGACCCAGTACTTC. It yields the protein CASSLVSGGARETQYF.

In this sample, this clone turned up once. The J gene is TRBJ1-5, the V gene TRBV28, with D tentatively TRBD1 (6 bases). V was clipped by 5 bases and J by 4 bases, with 9 bases between them. CDR3 length: 13 residues. The germline V gene encodes CDR1 MDHEN and CDR2 SYDVKM. The CDR3 here is CASSQGWNQPQHF. CDR3 nucleotide sequence: TGTGCCAGCAGTCAGGGGTGGAATCAGCCCCAGCATTTT.

The V gene is TRBV6-1, the J gene TRBJ1-5; D is undetermined. This CDR3 has 13 residues. V was cut by 4 bases and J by 6 bases, with 10 bases left in between. Germline V gene lookup returns CDR1 MNHNS and CDR2 SASEGT. DNA of the CDR3: TGTGCCAGCAGTGCAGCCTTCAGTCAGCCCCAGCATTTT. Translated, it gives CASSAAFSQPQHF.

The CDR3 region has the DNA TGTGCCAGCATCAATCGGGGGGCTGGGAACACTGAAGCTTTCTTT. This gives the protein CASINRGAGNTEAFF. J is TRBJ1-1 and V is TRBV7-9, with TRBD1 as a possible D gene (6 bases). The CDR3 is made up of 15 amino acids. The germline gives CDR1 SEHNR, CDR2 FQNEAQ (reference sequence). V was shortened by 7 bases and J by 1 base, with 16 bases between the two germline ends. Using reference TRBV7-9 and TRBJ1-1 for the parts outside the CDR3, the full variable domain is DTGVSQNPRHKITKRGQNVTFRCDPISEHNRLYWYRQTLGQGPEFLTYFQNEAQLEKSRLLSDRFSAERPKGSFSTLEIQRTEQGDSAMYLCASINRGAGNTEAFFGQGTRLTVV.

J is TRBJ1-5 and V is TRBV28; perhaps TRBD1 as D (6 bases). Germline-derived CDR1 and CDR2 are MDHEN and SYDVKM. The length of the CDR3 is 16 residues. The ends were cut back, 7 bases at V and 2 bases at J, with 18 bases in the middle. The CDR3 spells CASIKLRGTRNQPQHF. CDR3 nucleotide sequence: TGTGCCAGCATAAAACTCAGGGGAACGCGCAATCAGCCCCAGCATTTT. The whole variable domain, remainder taken from reference TRBV28 and TRBJ1-5, is DVKVTQSSRYLVKRTGEKVFLECVQDMDHENMFWYRQDPGLGLRLIYFSYDVKMKEKGDIPEGYSVSREKKERFSLILESASTNQTSMYLCASIKLRGTRNQPQHFGDGTRLSIL.

The chain employs TRBV4-3 and TRBJ2-3, with a weak D call TRBD1 (5 bases). This CDR3 region has 16 residues. Trimming took off 0 bases at V and 4 bases at J, with 14 bases between the two ends. Germline V gives CDR1 LGHNA, CDR2 YSLEER. The CDR3 protein is CASSQDRRRVADTQYF. The CDR3, as DNA: TGCGCCAGCAGCCAAGATAGGCGCAGGGTGGCAGATACGCAGTATTTT.

This clone came up a few times. The gene calls are TRBV13 and TRBJ1-2; D is possibly TRBD1 (6 bases). In germline, CDR1 is PRHDT, CDR2 FYEKMQ (reference sequence). The ends were cut back, 4 bases at V and 5 bases at J, with 11 bases in the middle. The length of the CDR3 is 13 residues. CDR3 loop: CASSSDSIYGYTF. The CDR3 bases are TGTGCCAGCAGCTCGGACAGCATTTATGGCTACACCTTC.

V and J are TRBV9 and TRBJ1-1; 9 positions agree with TRBD1. Germline V gives CDR1 SGDLS, CDR2 YYNGEE. The CDR3 consists of 18 residues. J lost 1 base, V lost 0 bases, and 10 bases had no gene match. CDR3 region: CASSVVERTGARNTEAFF. The CDR3 bases are TGTGCCAGCAGCGTAGTGGAAAGGACAGGGGCGAGGAACACTGAAGCTTTCTTT. The complete variable domain, with remaining parts taken from reference TRBV9 and TRBJ1-1, reads DSGVTQTPKHLITATGQRVTLRCSPRSGDLSVYWYQQSLDQGLQFLIQYYNGEERAKGNILERFSAQQFPDLHSELNLSSLELGDSALYFCASSVVERTGARNTEAFFGQGTRLTVV.

The chain combines TRBV6-4 with TRBJ1-1, with no clear D. V shed 4 bases and J shed 2 bases, with 11 bases lying between them. The CDR3 is 14 residues long. The V gene's germline CDR1 is MRHNA and CDR2 SNTAGT. The DNA for the CDR3 is TGTGCCAGCAGTGCTTCGAGGTTCAACACTGAAGCTTTCTTT. Amino acid sequence: CASSASRFNTEAFF.

This clone was counted a single time. Sequence at one end of the junction differs from germline and may be a read error. The chain links TRBV5-6 to TRBJ1-2; D unresolved. Germline V CDR1 and CDR2: SGHDT, YYEEEE. This CDR3 has 15 residues. The CDR3 loop reads CASSSPGGRNYSYTF. The CDR3 bases are TGTGCCAGCAGCTCTCCCGGCGGTCGGAACTATAGCTACACCTTC.

This clone was seen once. This rearrangement joins TRBV29-1 to TRBJ1-2; TRBD1 matches at 9 bases. The germline CDR1 and CDR2 sequences are SQVTM and ANQGSEA. The CDR3 sequence is 12 residues long. V was pared by 5 bases and J by 11 bases, with 9 bases of the junction left unmatched. The CDR3 region has the DNA TGCAGCGTTAAGACAGGGGGTATCGGATACACCTTC. It yields the protein CSVKTGGIGYTF. The entire variable domain, with the rest obtained from reference TRBV29-1 and TRBJ1-2, is as follows: SAVISQKPSRDICQRGTSLTIQCQVDSQVTMMFWYRQQPGQSLTLIATANQGSEATYESGFVIDKFPISRPNLTFSTLTVSNMSPEDSSIYLCSVKTGGIGYTFGSGTRLTVV.

The CDR3 nucleotides read TGCGCCAGCAGCCGTAGACGGGGGGGCTCCTATAATTCACCCCTCCACTTT. Encoded protein: CASSRRRGGSYNSPLHF. The V call is TRBV4-3, the J call TRBJ1-6; tentatively, D is TRBD1 (5 bases). The ends were cut back, 4 bases at V and 0 bases at J, with 13 bases in the middle. The CDR3 extends over 17 amino acids. Germline V CDR1 and CDR2: LGHNA, YSLEER.

This chain joins TRBV11-2 and TRBJ2-7, with D tentatively TRBD1 (6 bases). V was clipped by 5 bases and J by 2 bases, with 13 bases between them. CDR3 length equals 14 residues. The germline gives CDR1 SGHAT, CDR2 FQNNGV. The CDR3 coding sequence is TGTGCCAGCAGCCCCCCCGACAGGCCCTACGAGCAGTACTTC. This codes for CASSPPDRPYEQYF.

In this sample, this clone turned up once. The genes are TRBV5-4 and TRBJ2-7; D perhaps matches TRBD1 (5 bases). There are 18 residues in the CDR3. The germline CDR1 and CDR2 sequences are SGHNT and YYREEE (reference sequence). V lost 4 bases and J lost 3, with 26 bases in between. This chain's CDR3 is CASSPKRSTVASYYEQYF. In nucleotides, the CDR3 is TGTGCCAGCAGCCCTAAACGTTCGACAGTCGCTTCTTACTACGAGCAGTACTTC.

The rearrangement links TRBV19 to TRBJ1-2; D is possibly TRBD1 (5 bases). This CDR3 is 14 amino acids long. Between the trimmed V and J ends, which lost 5 bases and 8 bases, there was a span of 18 bases. The germline V gene has CDR1 LNHDA and CDR2 SQIVND (reference sequence). The CDR3 spells CASSARPLPGGYTF. The CDR3 region has the DNA TGTGCCAGTAGTGCCCGCCCCTTACCAGGGGGCTACACCTTC. The whole variable domain, filled in from reference TRBV19 and TRBJ1-2, reads DGGITQSPKYLFRKEGQNVTLSCEQNLNHDAMYWYRQDPGQGLRLIYYSQIVNDFQKGDIAEGYSVSREKKESFPLTVTSAQKNPTAFYLCASSARPLPGGYTFGSGTRLTVV.

With regard to this clone: At one end the junction does not follow the germline gene, possibly because of a read error. Other DNA sequences in this sample translate to the same CDR3. The V gene is TRBV4-2, the J gene TRBJ1-6; 7 bases map to TRBD1. The CDR3 has 23 amino acids. Looked up from germline, CDR1 is LGHNA and CDR2 is YNFKEQ. CDR3 nucleotide sequence: TGTGCCAGCAGCCAGTACTACCTCCGGAGGCAGGGGGTATCAGTATCCTATAATTCCCCCCTCCACTTT. As protein: CASSQYYLRRQGVSVSYNSPLHF.

This clone was seen a single time. V gene TRBV7-6 combines with J gene TRBJ2-3; 7 bases match TRBD1. Per the germline V gene, CDR1 is SGHVS and CDR2 is FNYEAQ. This CDR3 has 15 amino acids. Trimming at V came to 4 bases and at J to 5 bases, leaving 9 bases not matched to a gene. The CDR3 DNA follows: TGTGCCAGCAGCTCGACCGACAGGGTTGAAGATACGCAGTATTTT. Translated: CASSSTDRVEDTQYF.

In this sample, this clone turned up once. The V gene is TRBV2, the J gene TRBJ2-1, with 9 nucleotides matching TRBD1. Germline V CDR1 and CDR2: SNHLY, FYNNEI. This CDR3 region has 18 residues. V lost 6 bases to trimming and J lost 5 bases; unmatched junction nucleotides: 17. The CDR3 DNA reads as TGTGCCAGCAGGGCGGGACAGGGAAGGCTGAGCCGACACAATGAGCAGTTCTTC. This translates into CASRAGQGRLSRHNEQFF.

The chain uses TRBV19 and TRBJ1-1; the D gene is possibly TRBD1 (6 bases). The germline gives CDR1 LNHDA, CDR2 SQIVND (reference sequence). V lost 11 bases and J lost 10, with 17 bases in between. CDR3 size: 11 residues. CDR3 region: CALWAGGRAFF. In nucleotides, the CDR3 is TGTGCCCTCTGGGCCGGGGGGCGAGCTTTCTTT.

V usage is TRBV7-9 and J usage is TRBJ2-3, with 7 bases fitting TRBD1. This CDR3 is built from 17 residues. V was pared by 1 base and J by 3 bases, with 10 bases of the junction left unmatched. Germline-derived CDR1 and CDR2 are SEHNR and FQNEAQ (reference sequence). The CDR3: CASSLEGPDRVTDTQYF. CDR3 sequence (DNA): TGTGCCAGCAGCTTAGAAGGGCCTGACAGGGTTACAGATACGCAGTATTTT.

This clone was picked up a small number of times. This rearrangement joins TRBV28 to TRBJ2-7; no definite D call. Trimming pared 5 bases from V and 3 bases from J, leaving 11 bases between. Germline CDR1 is MDHEN and CDR2 is SYDVKM. This CDR3 has 13 amino acids. The CDR3 loop reads CASSLFRFYEQYF. The CDR3, as DNA: TGTGCCAGCAGTCTTTTCAGATTCTACGAGCAGTACTTC.

The V call is TRBV28, the J call TRBJ1-3; TRBD1 is a possible D gene (5 bases). The CDR3 covers 12 residues. Germline CDR1 reads MDHEN; CDR2 reads SYDVKM. Trimming removed 2 bases at V and 9 bases at J, with 8 bases between. CDR3 protein: CASSLLGGTIYF. The CDR3 DNA sequence: TGTGCCAGCAGTTTACTGGGGGGCACCATATATTTT.